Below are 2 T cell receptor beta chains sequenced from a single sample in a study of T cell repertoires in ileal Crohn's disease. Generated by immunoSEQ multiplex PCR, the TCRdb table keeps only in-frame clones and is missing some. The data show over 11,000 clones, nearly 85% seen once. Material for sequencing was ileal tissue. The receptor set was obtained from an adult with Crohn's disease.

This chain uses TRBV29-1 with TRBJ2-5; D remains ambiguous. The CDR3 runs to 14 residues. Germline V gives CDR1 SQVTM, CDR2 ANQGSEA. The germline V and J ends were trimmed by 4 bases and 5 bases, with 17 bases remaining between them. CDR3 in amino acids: CSVADYDTSETQYF. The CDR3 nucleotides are TGCAGCGTTGCGGATTACGACACCTCGGAGACCCAGTACTTC.

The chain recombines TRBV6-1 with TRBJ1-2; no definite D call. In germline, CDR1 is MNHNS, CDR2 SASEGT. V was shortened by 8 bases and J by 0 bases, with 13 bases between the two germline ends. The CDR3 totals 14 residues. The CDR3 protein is CASSRGLANYGYTF. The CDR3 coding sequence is TGTGCCAGCTCCCGGGGTTTAGCTAACTATGGCTACACCTTC.